This T cell receptor (beta chain) derives from a study of blood T cells in healthy people across ages. The CDR3 is 16 amino acids. From germline, CDR1 is SGHDT and CDR2 YYEEEE. Trimming took off 4 bases at V and 0 bases at J, with 14 bases between the two ends. This clonotype has a count of ten or more. Antigen: not known. Combining a sample-barcoded 5' primer with a J-beta primer mix, a second PCR ran for roughly 7 to 11 cycles. Template switching added a 12-random-nucleotide identifier to every cDNA molecule. TCRdb redid the calling of the 5' RACE reads with MiXCR, one entry per CDR3 protein. The top ten hold approximately 30% of the sample, which has approximately 320,000 distinct CDR3 sequences, 25% to 30% seen once. Whole-study findings and limits: Changes in expanded clonotypes were possibly confounded, as the CMV status of donors was unknown.

The clonotype originates from a woman aged 65 to 85 in good health. This chain connects TRBV5-6 to TRBJ2-1; tentatively, D is TRBD1 or TRBD2 (5 bases each). Material: blood. The CDR3 sequence is CASSGLAGSSYNEQFF. In nucleotides, the CDR3 is TGTGCCAGCAGCGGTCTAGCAGGGTCCTCCTACAATGAGCAGTTCTTC.